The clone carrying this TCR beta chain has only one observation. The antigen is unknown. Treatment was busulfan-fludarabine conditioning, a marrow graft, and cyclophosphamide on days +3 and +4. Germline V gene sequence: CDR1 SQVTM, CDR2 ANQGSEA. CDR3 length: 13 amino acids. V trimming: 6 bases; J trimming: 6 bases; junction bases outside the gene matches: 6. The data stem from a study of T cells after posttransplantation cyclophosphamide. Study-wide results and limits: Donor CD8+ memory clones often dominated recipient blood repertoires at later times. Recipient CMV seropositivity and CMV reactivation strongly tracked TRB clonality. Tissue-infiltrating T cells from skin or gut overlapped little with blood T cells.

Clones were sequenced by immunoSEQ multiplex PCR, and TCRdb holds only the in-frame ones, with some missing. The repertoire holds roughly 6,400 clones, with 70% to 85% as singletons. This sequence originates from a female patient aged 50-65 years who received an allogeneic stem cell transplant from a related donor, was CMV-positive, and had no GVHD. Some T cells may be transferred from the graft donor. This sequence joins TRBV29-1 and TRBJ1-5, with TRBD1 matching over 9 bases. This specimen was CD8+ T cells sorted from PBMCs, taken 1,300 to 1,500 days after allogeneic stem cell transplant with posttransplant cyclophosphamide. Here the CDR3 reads CSVGGQGSQPQHF. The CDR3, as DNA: TGCAGCGTGGGAGGACAGGGGAGTCAGCCCCAGCATTTT.